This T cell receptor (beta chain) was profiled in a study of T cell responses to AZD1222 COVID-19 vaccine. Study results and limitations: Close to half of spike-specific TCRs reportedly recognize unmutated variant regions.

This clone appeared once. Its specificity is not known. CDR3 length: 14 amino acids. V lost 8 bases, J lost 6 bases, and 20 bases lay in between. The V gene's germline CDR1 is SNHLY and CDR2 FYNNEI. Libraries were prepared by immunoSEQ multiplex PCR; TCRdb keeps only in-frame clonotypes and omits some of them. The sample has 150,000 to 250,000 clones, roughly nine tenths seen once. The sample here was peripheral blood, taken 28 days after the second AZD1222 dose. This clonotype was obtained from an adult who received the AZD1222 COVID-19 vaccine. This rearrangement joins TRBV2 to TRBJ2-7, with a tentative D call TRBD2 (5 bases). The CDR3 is CASLYRGSSPEQYF. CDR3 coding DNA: TGTGCCAGCCTATACCGGGGATCGAGTCCCGAGCAGTACTTC.